One and the same sample provided the 4 T cell receptor beta chains below, sequenced in a study of T-cell memory formation after mild COVID-19. TCRdb reprocessed the 5' RACE reads via MiXCR and lists one record per CDR3 protein. The profile shows around 130,000 distinct CDR3 sequences, over 15% of them singletons. The specimen was PBMCs or a T cell subset sorted from them (not recorded which). These receptors came from a man aged 18 to 29 who had mild COVID-19 (a few samples of this study predate the infection). Cell type and time point are not known.

This clonotype has a handful of counts. The chain is built from TRBV7-3 and TRBJ1-1; 7 positions agree with TRBD1. V gave up 4 bases and J gave up 5 bases; unmatched junction bases: 10. The germline V gene encodes CDR1 SGHTA and CDR2 FQGTGA. The CDR3 covers 15 residues. The CDR3 protein is CASSSTGLGETEAFF. The CDR3 DNA reads TGTGCCAGCAGCTCGACAGGGCTTGGGGAGACTGAAGCTTTCTTT.

This clonotype has only a few counts. The chain recombines TRBV7-9 with TRBJ1-2, with D maybe TRBD1 (6 bases). Looked up from germline, CDR1 is SEHNR and CDR2 is FQNEAQ (reference sequence). This CDR3 comprises 14 residues. V was shortened by 1 base and J by 4 bases, with 10 bases between the two germline ends. In DNA, the CDR3 is TGTGCCAGCAGCTTAGTGGACAGTATCTATGGCTACACCTTC. The encoded protein is CASSLVDSIYGYTF.

The chain combines TRBV7-2 with TRBJ1-2; D gene ambiguous. Between the trimmed V and J ends, which lost 3 bases and 3 bases, there was a span of 8 bases. Per the germline V gene, CDR1 is SGHTA and CDR2 is FQGNSA. This CDR3 has 13 residues. The CDR3 DNA reads TGTGCCAGCAGCTTGTTGGCTGACTATGGCTACACCTTC. It codes for CASSLLADYGYTF.

This clonotype showed up just a few times. The CDR3 region is CASSSGNYEQYV. Here the CDR3 DNA reads TGTGCCAGCAGCTCCGGGAACTACGAGCAGTACGTC. The chain joins TRBV7-8 to TRBJ2-7; D possibly corresponds to TRBD2 (5 bases). Trimming stripped 4 bases from V and 3 bases from J, with 7 bases between. Looked up from germline, CDR1 is SGHVS and CDR2 is FQNEAQ. The CDR3 extends over 12 amino acids.